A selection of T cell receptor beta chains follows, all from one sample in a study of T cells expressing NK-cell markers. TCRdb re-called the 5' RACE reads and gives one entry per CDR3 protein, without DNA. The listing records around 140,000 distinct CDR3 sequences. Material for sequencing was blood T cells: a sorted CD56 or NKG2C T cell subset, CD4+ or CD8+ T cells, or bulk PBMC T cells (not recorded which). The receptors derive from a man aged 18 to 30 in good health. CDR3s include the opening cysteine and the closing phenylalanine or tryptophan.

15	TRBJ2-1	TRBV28	CASSFSGRADNEQFF
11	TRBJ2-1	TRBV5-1	CASSLIGEQFF
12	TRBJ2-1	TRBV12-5	CASGLVNSEQFF
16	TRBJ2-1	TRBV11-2	CASSPRNVLQDNEQFF
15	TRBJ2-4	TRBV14	CASSSSLAAKNIQYF
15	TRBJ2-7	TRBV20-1	CSARWFQGRGYEQYF
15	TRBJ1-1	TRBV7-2	CASSLSQGWGTEAFF
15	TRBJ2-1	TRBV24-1	CATSDPFTRNNEQFF
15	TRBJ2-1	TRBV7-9	CASSVDSGIANEQFF
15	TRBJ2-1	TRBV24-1	CATSGRGGLDNEQFF
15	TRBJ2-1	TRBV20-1	CSARVRQGAANEQFF
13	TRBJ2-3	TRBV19	CASSSRDTDTQYF
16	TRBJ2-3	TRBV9	CASSPRDSGGTDTQYF
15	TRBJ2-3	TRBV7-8	CASSFLTGDADTQYF
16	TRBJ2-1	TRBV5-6	CASSPVPGPSYNEQFF
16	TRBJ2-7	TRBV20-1	CSASAGLAGGPYEQYF
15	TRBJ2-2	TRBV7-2	CASSLAGAGTGELFF
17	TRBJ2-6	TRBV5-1	CASSLDGVLSGANVLTF
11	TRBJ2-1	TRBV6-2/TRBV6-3	CASSNPGQEFF
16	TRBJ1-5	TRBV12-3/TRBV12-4	CASSLGGSPQWEPQHF
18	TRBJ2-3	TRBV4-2	CASSQDGEREGLTDTQYF
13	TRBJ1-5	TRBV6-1	CAAGTASNQPQHF
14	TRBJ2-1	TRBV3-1	CASSPGLAGWEQFF
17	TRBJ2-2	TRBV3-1	CASSLRAGGPDTGELFF
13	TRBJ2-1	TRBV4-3	CASSQDRDNEQFF
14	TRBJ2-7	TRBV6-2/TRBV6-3	CASSYGLWRSEQYF
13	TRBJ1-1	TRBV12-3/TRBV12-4	CASTPSWGSEAFF
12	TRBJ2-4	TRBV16	CASSQYRDTQYF